These 12 T cell receptor beta chains came from one sample sequenced in a study of blood T cell repertoires in COVID-19. This table comes from immunoSEQ multiplex PCR, and its TCRdb copy is limited to in-frame clones, with some not included. The sample lists roughly 180,000 clones, 70% to 90% seen once, with 7.5% to 9.5% in the top ten. Sequenced material: peripheral blood. All receptors derive from a middle-aged man who had recovered from COVID-19.

This chain uses TRBV12-3 or TRBV12-4 with TRBJ2-1; D ambiguous. The CDR3 loop spans 13 amino acids. V was pared by 5 bases and J by 1 base, with 6 bases between. The DNA for the CDR3 is TGTGCCAGCAGTGATGAGTCCTACAATGAGCAGTTCTTC. This gives the protein CASSDESYNEQFF.

This clone was counted once. The CDR3 reads CASHTRGTDTQYF. CDR3 nucleotide sequence: TGTGCCAGCCATACGCGGGGGACAGATACGCAGTATTTT. V gene TRBV13 combines with J gene TRBJ2-3; 7 positions agree with TRBD2. The CDR3 sequence is 13 residues long. The ends lost 8 bases at V and 3 bases at J; junction bases unmatched: 5. Germline V lookup: CDR1 PRHDT, CDR2 FYEKMQ (reference sequence).

The chain recombines TRBV7-8 with TRBJ1-2; D is uncertain. This CDR3 comprises 14 residues. Germline assignment: CDR1 SGHVS and CDR2 FQNEAQ. V was trimmed by 3 bases and J by 8 bases, leaving 16 bases between them. This CDR3 reads CASSFADGLEGYTF. CDR3 DNA sequence: TGTGCCAGCAGCTTCGCCGACGGGTTGGAAGGCTACACCTTC. The whole variable domain, remainder taken from reference TRBV7-8 and TRBJ1-2, is GAGVSQSPRYKVAKRGQDVALRCDPISGHVSLFWYQQALGQGPEFLTYFQNEAQLDKSGLPSDRFFAERPEGSVSTLKIQRTQQEDSAVYLCASSFADGLEGYTFGSGTRLTVV.

The chain couples TRBV27 to TRBJ2-5; the match to TRBD1 covers 7 bases. Trimming cost V 6 bases and J 4 bases; bases outside gene matches: 5. The CDR3 extends over 13 amino acids. The germline gives CDR1 MNHEY, CDR2 SMNVEV (reference sequence). CDR3 coding DNA: TGTGCCAGCAGAACAGGGGATGGAGAGACCCAGTACTTC. Its translation is CASRTGDGETQYF.

In nucleotides, the CDR3 is TGCGCCAGCAGCTTTCGGACAGGGGTTAATGAAAAACTGTTTTTT. Its translation is CASSFRTGVNEKLFF. V is TRBV5-1 and J is TRBJ1-4; 9 nucleotides match TRBD1. CDR3 size: 15 residues. Germline-derived CDR1 and CDR2 are SGHRS and YFSETQ. Trimming cost V 2 bases and J 4 bases; bases outside gene matches: 3.

The gene calls are TRBV6-6 and TRBJ1-5, with D tentatively TRBD1 (5 bases). Trimming shortened V by 2 bases and J by 4 bases, and 12 bases separated the two germline ends. The CDR3 covers 15 residues. Germline CDR1 reads MNHNY; CDR2 reads SVGAGI (reference sequence). The CDR3, as DNA: TGTGCCAGCAGTTACCCTACAGGAACGAATCAGCCCCAGCATTTT. It is translated as CASSYPTGTNQPQHF.

The CDR3 nucleotides read TGTGCCAGCAGCTTAGAACAGGGGGCGCTTAGGGTTGACGAGCAGTACTTC. It translates to CASSLEQGALRVDEQYF. The chain employs TRBV7-2 and TRBJ2-7; 9 bases agree with TRBD1. The CDR3 contains 17 residues. The junction had 12 bases not matched to a gene; V was cut back by 1 base and J by 5 bases. Germline CDR1 and CDR2: SGHTA and FQGNSA.

The rearrangement joins TRBV7-3 to TRBJ2-7; 8 nucleotides agree with TRBD2. In germline, CDR1 is SGHTA, CDR2 FQGTGA. V lost 4 bases to trimming and J lost 1 base; unmatched junction nucleotides: 9. This CDR3 comprises 16 residues. The CDR3 spells CASSSRRLAMSYEQYF. DNA of the CDR3: TGTGCCAGCAGCTCCCGGCGACTAGCGATGTCCTACGAGCAGTACTTC.

This clone was recorded only once. This chain links TRBV27 with TRBJ1-1; D gene uncertain. This CDR3 is built from 14 residues. CDR1 is MNHEY and CDR2 is SMNVEV in the germline V gene (reference sequence). The V and J ends lost 4 bases and 5 bases respectively, with 14 bases between them. The CDR3 sequence: CASSSTSGITEAFF. CDR3 DNA sequence: TGTGCCAGCAGTTCGACTTCGGGGATAACTGAAGCTTTCTTT.

A note on this clone: Germline and junction disagree at one end, which may indicate a read error. J is TRBJ1-1 and V is TRBV4-3; D may be TRBD1 (5 bases). Germline CDR1 is LGHNA and CDR2 is YSLEER. This CDR3 has 13 amino acids. The CDR3 spells CASSPGLNSEAFF. Here the CDR3 DNA reads TGCGCCAGCAGCCCGGGACTGAACTCTGAAGCTTTCTTT.

The chain carries TRBV4-3 and TRBJ1-5; D remains unclear. This CDR3 spans 15 amino acids. From germline, CDR1 is LGHNA and CDR2 YSLEER. V lost 0 bases to trimming and J lost 4 bases, with 10 bases between them. The CDR3 DNA reads TGCGCCAGCAGCCAAGATCTGAGGGATAATCAGCCCCAGCATTTT. It is translated as CASSQDLRDNQPQHF.

This clone was observed a few times. The chain carries TRBV9 and TRBJ1-1; D call uncertain. Trimming removed 0 bases at V and 2 bases at J, with 5 bases between. CDR1 and CDR2 from the germline V gene are SGDLS and YYNGEE. The CDR3 length is 13 residues. Written as DNA, the CDR3 is TGTGCCAGCAGCGTAGCCCATAACACTGAAGCTTTCTTT. Residues: CASSVAHNTEAFF.